This T cell receptor (beta chain) was identified in a study of blood T cell repertoires in COVID-19. The CDR3 length is 18 residues. Deletions cut 0 bases from V and 2 bases from J, with 17 bases between. From germline, CDR1 is SGHAT and CDR2 FQDESV (reference sequence). Profiling relied on immunoSEQ multiplex PCR, and the TCRdb table lists in-frame clones only, not all of them. The sample lists about 120,000 clones; around 86% were seen once. Sequenced sample: peripheral blood. The rearrangement links TRBV11-1 to TRBJ1-5; possible D gene TRBD1, 6 bases. This receptor was obtained from an elderly man with acute or convalescent COVID-19. CDR3 bases: TGTGCCAGCAGCTTAGCGATCCACAGGGAACACGGCAATCAGCCCCAGCATTTT. Protein sequence: CASSLAIHREHGNQPQHF.